The entry that follows covers one TCR beta chain sequence. Its antigen remains unknown. Healthy Caucasians supplied all donations. In germline, CDR1 is LNHNV, CDR2 YYDKDF (reference sequence). Trimming took 0 bases from V and 7 from J, leaving 10 bases between them. CDR3 length equals 13 residues. This specimen belongs to a study of identical twins. Unique molecular identifiers were in the cDNA, with template-switch universal primer binding. TCRdb independently ran MiXCR on the 5' RACE reads; one entry per CDR3 protein. The table has some 1,700,000 distinct CDR3 sequences, roughly 35% seen once; the top ten hold over 0.25%. Study-wide findings and caveats: A lower insertion count was a feature of abundant cord blood beta clonotypes, with no such feature in memory repertoires.

The chain employs TRBV15 and TRBJ2-7, with D unclear. The sample consisted of cord blood. This clonotype was sampled from a newborn girl in good health. DNA of the CDR3: TGTGCCACCAGCAGAGAGTCTGCACGTGAGCAGTACTTC. Protein sequence: CATSRESAREQYF. Supplemented by reference TRBV15 and TRBJ2-7, the full variable domain reads DAMVIQNPRYQVTQFGKPVTLSCSQTLNHNVMYWYQQKSSQAPKLLFHYYDKDFNNEADTPDNFQSRRPNTSFCFLDIRSPGLGDTAMYLCATSRESAREQYFGPGTRLTVT.